This entry lists 20 T cell receptor beta chains sequenced from one sample in a study of T cell repertoires in cytomegalovirus infection. TCRdb re-analysed the reads in MiXCR, keeping a single row per CDR3 protein. The sample yields some 940,000 distinct CDR3 sequences, around 30% seen once. Their antigen targets remain unknown. Material: cultured CD8+ T cells from PBMCs, obtained from culture after CMV antigen stimulation. The receptor set was obtained from a human donor in good health (CMV status not recorded). Some clones in this sample may be carry-over from other donors' samples.

This clonotype occurred a few times. The chain has TRBV7-9 and TRBJ2-2; TRBD1 agrees at 10 bases. The CDR3 sequence is 15 residues long. With V trimmed by 5 bases and J by 9 bases, 9 bases remained unmatched. The germline CDR1 and CDR2 sequences are SEHNR and FQNEAQ (reference sequence). CDR3 DNA: TGTGCCAGCAGCCCCCGGGACAGGGGACCCAGGGAGCTGTTTTTT. Residues: CASSPRDRGPRELFF.

This clonotype was detected only a few times. The CDR3 DNA follows: TGTGCCAGCAGTTTCCGGGGCGGTTGGCAGCCCCAGCATTTT. Its protein is CASSFRGGWQPQHF. The chain joins TRBV27 to TRBJ1-5; the D gene is possibly TRBD1 (5 bases). The germline gives CDR1 MNHEY, CDR2 SMNVEV (reference sequence). The CDR3 is 14 residues long. The V gene lost 3 bases and the J gene lost 7 bases, with 13 bases spanning the gap.

The rearrangement links TRBV6-2 or TRBV6-3 to TRBJ2-5, with TRBD1 identical over 9 bases. CDR1 and CDR2 from the germline V gene are MNHEY and SVGEGT. V was clipped by 6 bases and J by 6 bases; unmatched bases: 17. The CDR3 sequence is 17 residues long. For the CDR3, the DNA is TGTGCCAGCAGCTCATATTTGACCCGACAGGGGGTTCAGACCCAGTACTTC. Translated: CASSSYLTRQGVQTQYF.

V gene TRBV6-1 combines with J gene TRBJ1-1; D gene unclear. CDR3 length: 14 residues. Germline V lookup: CDR1 MNHNS, CDR2 SASEGT. V lost 5 bases and J lost 4, with 14 bases in between. In nucleotides, the CDR3 is TGTGCCAGCAGTCAATCACCGGGTTCCACTGAAGCTTTCTTT. Protein: CASSQSPGSTEAFF.

The J gene is TRBJ1-3, the V gene TRBV27; D is ambiguous. Looked up from germline, CDR1 is MNHEY and CDR2 is SMNVEV (reference sequence). V dropped 8 bases and J dropped 0 bases, with 14 bases sitting between them. The CDR3 extends over 15 amino acids. This CDR3 is CASASDGSSGNTIYF. CDR3 in DNA: TGTGCCAGCGCTAGTGACGGGAGCTCTGGAAACACCATATATTTT.

This clonotype appeared many times. This rearrangement joins TRBV7-6 to TRBJ2-1; D gene unclear. The CDR3 is made up of 14 amino acids. Germline values: CDR1 SGHVS, CDR2 FNYEAQ. Trimming left V 3 bases short and J 3 bases short, with 9 bases between. The CDR3 loop reads CASSLENDYNEQFF. In DNA form, the CDR3 reads TGTGCCAGCAGCTTGGAGAATGACTACAATGAGCAGTTCTTC.

This clonotype was counted many times. The chain combines TRBV7-2 with TRBJ2-3; D unresolved. Trimming removed 5 bases from V and 6 bases from J, with 18 bases in between. The CDR3 spans 15 residues. The germline CDR1 and CDR2 sequences are SGHTA and FQGNSA. As DNA, the CDR3 is TGTGCCAGCAGCCCTTATAGGCCGACTGGGGATACGCAGTATTTT. Protein sequence: CASSPYRPTGDTQYF. Full variable domain (rest looked up from reference TRBV7-2 and TRBJ2-3): GAGVSQSPSNKVTEKGKDVELRCDPISGHTALYWYRQSLGQGLEFLIYFQGNSAPDKSGLPSDRFSAERTGGSVSTLTIQRTQQEDSAVYLCASSPYRPTGDTQYFGPGTRLTVL.

This clonotype showed up many times. The chain links TRBV7-2 to TRBJ1-6, with D unclear. CDR1 SGHTA and CDR2 FQGNSA come from the germline V gene. The V gene lost 1 base and the J gene lost 10 bases, with 14 bases spanning the gap. The CDR3 has 15 amino acids. The CDR3 region is CASSLDAVEGSPLHF. The CDR3 nucleotides read TGTGCCAGCAGCTTAGATGCGGTGGAGGGATCACCCCTCCACTTT. Full variable domain (rest looked up from reference TRBV7-2 and TRBJ1-6): GAGVSQSPSNKVTEKGKDVELRCDPISGHTALYWYRQSLGQGLEFLIYFQGNSAPDKSGLPSDRFSAERTGGSVSTLTIQRTQQEDSAVYLCASSLDAVEGSPLHFGNGTRLTVT.

A note on this clonotype: One base away lies a much larger clone, so this may be a sequencing read error. The chain is built from TRBV7-9 and TRBJ1-4; D call uncertain. The CDR3 covers 14 residues. Germline CDR1 is SEHNR and CDR2 is FQNEAQ (reference sequence). V lost 3 bases to trimming and J lost 8 bases, with 13 bases between them. CDR3 residues: CASSFAEPREKLFF. CDR3 bases: TGTGCCAGCAGCTTCGCGGAGCCTCGGGAAAAACTGTTTTTT.

The chain joins TRBV10-3 to TRBJ2-1, with 9 positions matching TRBD1. This CDR3 is built from 17 residues. In germline, CDR1 is ENHRY, CDR2 SYGVKD. The trim removed 0 bases at V and 4 bases at J, leaving 7 bases unmatched. The CDR3 DNA follows: TGTGCCATCAGTGAGTCTATGGCGGGACAGGGATACAATGAGCAGTTCTTC. Amino acid sequence: CAISESMAGQGYNEQFF.

A few counts support this clonotype. The chain couples TRBV14 to TRBJ1-2; tentatively, D is TRBD1 (5 bases). The CDR3 contains 16 residues. Trimming stripped 0 bases from V and 8 bases from J, with 19 bases between. CDR1 and CDR2 (germline): SGHDN, FVKESK. Here the CDR3 reads CASSQERIGETWGYTF. Here the CDR3 DNA reads TGTGCCAGCAGCCAAGAGCGGATAGGGGAGACTTGGGGCTACACCTTC.

This chain connects TRBV7-9 to TRBJ1-5; 9 positions agree with TRBD1. The CDR3 runs to 18 residues. Germline CDR1 and CDR2: SEHNR and FQNEAQ (reference sequence). The V gene end was trimmed by 2 bases and the J gene end by 12 bases; junction bases not matched to a gene: 20. The CDR3: CASSLRGPGQGILDRQHF. The CDR3 DNA reads TGTGCCAGCAGCTTAAGGGGACCAGGACAGGGGATCTTGGACCGCCAGCATTTT.

In nucleotides, the CDR3 is TGTGCCAGCGGTGACAGGGGGCTTCCGCAGTATTTT. Translation gives CASGDRGLPQYF. V and J are TRBV27 and TRBJ2-3, with 10 bases lining up with TRBD1. The ends lost 8 bases at V and 10 bases at J; junction bases unmatched: 6. This CDR3 has 12 residues. Germline V gives CDR1 MNHEY, CDR2 SMNVEV (reference sequence).

The chain carries TRBV24-1 and TRBJ1-2, with D unresolved. V was clipped by 3 bases and J by 4 bases, with 8 bases between them. Germline CDR1 KGHDR, CDR2 SFDVKD. The length of the CDR3 is 13 residues. The CDR3 is CATSDHGFYGYTF. The CDR3 DNA follows: TGTGCCACCAGTGATCACGGATTCTATGGCTACACCTTC.

The chain joins TRBV28 to TRBJ1-3, with unresolved D. Per the germline V gene, CDR1 is MDHEN and CDR2 is SYDVKM. The CDR3 has 18 residues. V was trimmed by 2 bases and J by 0 bases, leaving 17 bases between them. The CDR3 DNA is TGTGCCAGCAGTTTAACCCGGCGGCAGAATTCCTCTGGAAACACCATATATTTT. Its translation is CASSLTRRQNSSGNTIYF.

This clonotype showed up many times. The J gene is TRBJ2-3, the V gene TRBV7-9, with D maybe TRBD1 (6 bases). CDR1 is SEHNR and CDR2 is FQNEAQ in the germline V gene (reference sequence). This CDR3 has 13 amino acids. Between the trimmed V and J ends, which lost 5 bases and 9 bases, there was a span of 15 bases. CDR3 sequence (DNA): TGTGCCAGCAGCCCTGGTGGACAGCACACGCAGTATTTT. This encodes CASSPGGQHTQYF.

In its sample, this clonotype was seen once. The chain combines TRBV7-2 with TRBJ2-7, with 12 bases that match TRBD2. The CDR3 is 19 residues long. CDR1 is SGHTA and CDR2 is FQGNSA in the germline V gene. The junction had 19 bases not matched to a gene; V was cut back by 1 base and J by 9 bases. CDR3 sequence reads: CASSLETLAGGAIFHGQYF. The CDR3 DNA is TGTGCCAGCAGCTTAGAGACCCTAGCGGGGGGGGCTATCTTCCACGGGCAGTACTTC.

The chain couples TRBV19 to TRBJ2-5, with 9 bases that match TRBD2. V shed 3 bases and J 5 bases; nucleotides not matched to a gene: 7. The length of the CDR3 is 15 residues. From germline, CDR1 is LNHDA and CDR2 SQIVND (reference sequence). The CDR3 loop reads CASSISTSGLETQYF. Here the CDR3 DNA reads TGTGCCAGTAGTATCTCGACTAGCGGCCTGGAGACCCAGTACTTC.

This clonotype has ten or more counts. The chain uses TRBV7-6 and TRBJ2-5, with a tentative D call TRBD1 (6 bases). Per the germline V gene, CDR1 is SGHVS and CDR2 is FNYEAQ. The V end was cut by 3 bases, the J end by 3 bases, with 17 bases between. CDR3 length: 16 amino acids. The CDR3 loop reads CASSFLYRETEETQYF. The CDR3 DNA reads TGTGCCAGCAGCTTTCTTTACAGGGAAACGGAAGAGACCCAGTACTTC.

The V call is TRBV7-6, the J call TRBJ1-1, with 7 bases lining up with TRBD1. CDR3 size: 15 residues. Germline V gene sequence: CDR1 SGHVS, CDR2 FNYEAQ. The junction had 9 bases not matched to a gene; V was cut back by 3 bases and J by 5 bases. The CDR3 here is CASSFPRGSGTEAFF. CDR3 nucleotide sequence: TGTGCCAGCAGCTTCCCCAGGGGGTCTGGTACTGAAGCTTTCTTT. The full variable domain, rest sourced from reference TRBV7-6 and TRBJ1-1, is GAGVSQSPRYKVTKRGQDVALRCDPISGHVSLYWYRQALGQGPEFLTYFNYEAQQDKSGLPNDRFSAERPEGSISTLTIQRTEQRDSAMYRCASSFPRGSGTEAFFGQGTRLTVV.